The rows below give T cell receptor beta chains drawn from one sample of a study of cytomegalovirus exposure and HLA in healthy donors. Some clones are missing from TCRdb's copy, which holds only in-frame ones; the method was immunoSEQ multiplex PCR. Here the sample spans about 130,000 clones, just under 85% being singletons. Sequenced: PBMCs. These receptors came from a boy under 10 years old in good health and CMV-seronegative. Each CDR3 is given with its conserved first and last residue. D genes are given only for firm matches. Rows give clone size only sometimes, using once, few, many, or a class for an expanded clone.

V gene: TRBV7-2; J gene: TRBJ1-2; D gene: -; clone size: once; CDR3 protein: CASSLAGSYGYTF; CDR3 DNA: TGTGCCAGCAGCTTAGCCGGGAGCTATGGCTACACCTTC
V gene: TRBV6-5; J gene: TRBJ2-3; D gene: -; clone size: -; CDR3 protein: CASTGVYGTDTQYF; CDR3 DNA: TGTGCCAGCACGGGAGTTTATGGCACAGATACGCAGTATTTT
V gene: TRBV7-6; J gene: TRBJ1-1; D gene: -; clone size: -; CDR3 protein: CASSFGVGGNTEAFF; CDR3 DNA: TGTGCCAGCAGCTTTGGGGTCGGAGGGAACACTGAAGCTTTCTTT
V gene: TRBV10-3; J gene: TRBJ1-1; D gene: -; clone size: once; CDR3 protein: CAISESGRALNTEAFF; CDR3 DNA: TGTGCCATCAGTGAGTCCGGGAGGGCGCTGAACACTGAAGCTTTCTTT
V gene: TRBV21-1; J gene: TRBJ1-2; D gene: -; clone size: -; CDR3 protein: CASSLWTLNRGYTF; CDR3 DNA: TGTGCCAGCAGCCTCTGGACTCTTAATAGGGGCTACACCTTC
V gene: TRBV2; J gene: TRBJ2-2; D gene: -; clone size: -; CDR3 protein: CASSEEQLPNTGELFF; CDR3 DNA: TGTGCCAGCAGTGAGGAGCAACTACCGAACACCGGGGAGCTGTTTTTT
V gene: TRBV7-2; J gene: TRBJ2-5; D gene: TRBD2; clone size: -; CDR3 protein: CASSLVSSSEAGGEETQYF; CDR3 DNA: TGTGCCAGCAGCTTAGTTAGCAGTTCGGAGGCGGGGGGGGAAGAGACCCAGTACTTC
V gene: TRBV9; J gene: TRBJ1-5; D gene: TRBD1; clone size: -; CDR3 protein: CASSEGQGYNQPQHF; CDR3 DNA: TGTGCCAGCAGCGAGGGACAGGGGTACAATCAGCCCCAGCATTTT
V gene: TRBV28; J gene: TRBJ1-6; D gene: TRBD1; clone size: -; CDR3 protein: CASRLERGRLNSPLHF; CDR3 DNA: TGTGCCAGCAGGTTGGAGAGGGGGCGCCTGAATTCACCCCTCCACTTT
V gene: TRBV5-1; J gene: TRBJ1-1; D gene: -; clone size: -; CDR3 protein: CASSFGGTNTEAFF; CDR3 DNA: TGCGCCAGCAGCTTCGGAGGGACTAACACTGAAGCTTTCTTT
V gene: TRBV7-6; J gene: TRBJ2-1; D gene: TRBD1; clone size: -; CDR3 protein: CASSSGQGGDNEQFF; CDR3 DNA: TGTGCCAGCAGCTCCGGACAGGGGGGAGACAATGAGCAGTTCTTC
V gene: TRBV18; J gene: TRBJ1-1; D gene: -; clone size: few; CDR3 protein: CASSQLSMGTGHTEAFF; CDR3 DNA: TGTGCCAGCTCACAACTTTCGATGGGTACAGGGCACACTGAAGCTTTCTTT
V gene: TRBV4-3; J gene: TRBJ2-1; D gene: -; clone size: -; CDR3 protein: CASSQSREPAHEQFF; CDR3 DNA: TGCGCCAGCAGCCAATCCCGGGAGCCCGCCCATGAGCAGTTCTTC
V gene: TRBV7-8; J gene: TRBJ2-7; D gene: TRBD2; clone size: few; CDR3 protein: CASSLASRLAENYEQYF; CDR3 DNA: TGTGCCAGCAGCCTAGCCTCCCGGCTAGCGGAAAACTACGAGCAGTACTTC
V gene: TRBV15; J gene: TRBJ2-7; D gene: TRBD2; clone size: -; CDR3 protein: CATSRDRGGGFNEQYF; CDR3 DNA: TGTGCCACCAGCAGAGATCGGGGGGGTGGGTTCAACGAGCAGTACTTC
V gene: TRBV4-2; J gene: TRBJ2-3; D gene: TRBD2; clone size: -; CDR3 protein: CASSQAGGLADTQYF; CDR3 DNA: TGTGCCAGCAGCCAAGCGGGGGGGCTCGCAGATACGCAGTATTTT
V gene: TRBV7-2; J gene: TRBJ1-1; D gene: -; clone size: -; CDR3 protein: CASSSLSYFTFF; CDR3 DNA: TGTGCCAGCAGCTCCTTATCCTACTTTACTTTCTTT
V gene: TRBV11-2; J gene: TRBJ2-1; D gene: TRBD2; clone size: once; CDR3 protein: CASSLESAGGPYNEQFF; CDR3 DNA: TGTGCCAGCAGCTTAGAATCGGCGGGAGGACCTTACAATGAGCAGTTCTTC
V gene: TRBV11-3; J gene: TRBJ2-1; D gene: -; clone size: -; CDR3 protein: CASSLGGRVLAKSSEQFF; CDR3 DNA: TGTGCCAGCAGCTTGGGGGGACGGGTGCTAGCGAAAAGTTCTGAGCAGTTCTTC
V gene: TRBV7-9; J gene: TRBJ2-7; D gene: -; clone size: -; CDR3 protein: CSSSLGAGIPSSYEQYF; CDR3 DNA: TGTTCCAGCAGCTTAGGGGCAGGTATCCCGAGCTCCTACGAGCAGTACTTC
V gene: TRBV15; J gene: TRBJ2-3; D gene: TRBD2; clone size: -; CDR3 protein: CATSMASGGAGDTQYF; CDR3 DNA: TGTGCCACCAGCATGGCTAGCGGGGGGGCAGGAGATACGCAGTATTTT
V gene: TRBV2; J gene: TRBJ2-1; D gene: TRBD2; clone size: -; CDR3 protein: CASSGLTSGNEQFF; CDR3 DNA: TGTGCCAGCAGTGGCCTGACTAGCGGCAATGAGCAGTTCTTC
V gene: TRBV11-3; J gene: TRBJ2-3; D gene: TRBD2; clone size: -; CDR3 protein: CASSKRDATDTQYF; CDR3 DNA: TGTGCCAGCAGCAAGCGGGACGCTACAGATACGCAGTATTTT
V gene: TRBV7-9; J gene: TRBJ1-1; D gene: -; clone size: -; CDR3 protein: CAVPREANTEAFF; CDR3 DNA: TGTGCCGTACCGAGGGAGGCGAACACTGAGGCTTTCTTT
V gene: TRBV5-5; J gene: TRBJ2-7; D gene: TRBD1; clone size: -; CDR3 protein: CASSLDRGWFEQYF; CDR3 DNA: TGTGCCAGCAGCCTTGACAGGGGATGGTTCGAGCAGTACTTC
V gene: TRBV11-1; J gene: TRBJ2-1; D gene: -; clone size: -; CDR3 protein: CASTLSSDTPSNEQFF; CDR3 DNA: TGTGCCAGCACCTTATCTAGCGACACCCCTAGTAATGAGCAGTTCTTC
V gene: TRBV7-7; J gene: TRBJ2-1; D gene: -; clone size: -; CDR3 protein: CASSFSGASPLGEQFF; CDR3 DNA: TGTGCTAGCAGCTTTAGCGGAGCAAGCCCCTTGGGGGAGCAGTTCTTC
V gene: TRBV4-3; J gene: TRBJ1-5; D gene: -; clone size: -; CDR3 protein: CASSQERQGNQPQHF; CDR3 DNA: TGCGCCAGCAGCCAAGAACGGCAGGGTAATCAGCCCCAGCATTTT
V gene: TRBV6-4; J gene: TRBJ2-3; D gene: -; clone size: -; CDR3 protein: CASSDSPESTDTQYF; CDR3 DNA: TGTGCCAGCAGTGACTCGCCGGAGAGCACAGATACGCAGTATTTT
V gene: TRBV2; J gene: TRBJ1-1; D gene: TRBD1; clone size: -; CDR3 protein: CASSLQDRFTEAFF; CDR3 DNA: TGTGCCAGCAGTCTCCAGGACAGGTTCACTGAAGCTTTCTTT
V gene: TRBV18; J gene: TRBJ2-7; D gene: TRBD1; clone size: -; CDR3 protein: CASSLGQETPYEQYF; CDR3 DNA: TGTGCCAGCTCACTGGGACAGGAGACCCCCTACGAGCAGTACTTC
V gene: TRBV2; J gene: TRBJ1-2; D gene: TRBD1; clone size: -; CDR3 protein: CASRGSEGQGADGYTF; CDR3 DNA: TGTGCCAGCAGGGGAAGCGAGGGACAGGGGGCGGATGGCTACACCTTC
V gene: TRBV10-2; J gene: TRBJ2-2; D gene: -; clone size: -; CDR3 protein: CASRKAGPNTGELFF; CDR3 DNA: TGCGCCAGTCGGAAGGCGGGACCGAACACCGGGGAGCTGTTTTTT
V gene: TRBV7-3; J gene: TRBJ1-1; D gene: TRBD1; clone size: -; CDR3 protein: CASSRGGLNTEAFF; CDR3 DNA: TGTGCCAGCAGCCGAGGGGGCCTGAACACTGAAGCTTTCTTT
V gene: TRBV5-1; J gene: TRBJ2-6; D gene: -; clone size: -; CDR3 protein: CATQEGSSGANVLTF; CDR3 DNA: TGCGCCACCCAGGAGGGTAGCTCTGGGGCCAACGTCCTGACTTTC
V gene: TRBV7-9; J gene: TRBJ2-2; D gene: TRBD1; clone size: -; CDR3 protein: CSSSSPDRVNTGELFF; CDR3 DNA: TGTTCCAGCAGCTCGCCCGACAGGGTGAACACCGGGGAGCTGTTTTTT
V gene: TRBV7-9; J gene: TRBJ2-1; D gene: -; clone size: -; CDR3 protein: CASSLSGGNEQFF; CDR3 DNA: TGTGCCAGCAGCCTGAGCGGAGGCAATGAGCAGTTCTTC
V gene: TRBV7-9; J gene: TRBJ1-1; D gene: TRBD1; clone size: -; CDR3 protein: CASSSEYRGSGTEAFF; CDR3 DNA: TGTGCCAGCAGCTCCGAATACAGGGGGTCGGGCACTGAAGCTTTCTTT
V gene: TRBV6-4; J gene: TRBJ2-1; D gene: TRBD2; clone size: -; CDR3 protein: CASSATSGGANEQFF; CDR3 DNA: TGTGCCAGCAGCGCCACTAGCGGGGGGGCCAATGAGCAGTTCTTC
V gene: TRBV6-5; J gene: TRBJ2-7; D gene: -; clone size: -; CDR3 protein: CASQKTPGSYEQYF; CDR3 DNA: TGTGCCAGCCAAAAAACCCCAGGCTCCTACGAGCAGTACTTC
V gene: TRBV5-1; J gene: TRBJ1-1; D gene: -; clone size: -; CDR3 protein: CASSLVPRSLTKSYTEAFF; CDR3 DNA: TGCGCCAGCAGCTTGGTTCCGAGAAGCCTTACTAAATCGTACACTGAAGCTTTCTTT